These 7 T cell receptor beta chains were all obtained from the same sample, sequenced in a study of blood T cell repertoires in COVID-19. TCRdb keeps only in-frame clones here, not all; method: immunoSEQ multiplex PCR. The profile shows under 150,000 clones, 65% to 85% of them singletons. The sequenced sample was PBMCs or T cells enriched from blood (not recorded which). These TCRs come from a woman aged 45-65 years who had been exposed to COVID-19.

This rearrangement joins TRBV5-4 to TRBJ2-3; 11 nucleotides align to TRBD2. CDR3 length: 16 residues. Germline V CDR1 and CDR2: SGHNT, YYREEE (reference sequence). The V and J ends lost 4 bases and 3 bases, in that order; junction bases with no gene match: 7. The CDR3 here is CASSLGTSGSTDTQYF. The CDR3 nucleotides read TGTGCCAGCAGCCTCGGGACTAGCGGATCAACAGATACGCAGTATTTT. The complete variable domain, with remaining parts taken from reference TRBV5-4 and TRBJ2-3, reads ETGVTQSPTHLIKTRGQQVTLRCSSQSGHNTVSWYQQALGQGPQFIFQYYREEENGRGNFPPRFSGLQFPNYSSELNVNALELDDSALYLCASSLGTSGSTDTQYFGPGTRLTVL.

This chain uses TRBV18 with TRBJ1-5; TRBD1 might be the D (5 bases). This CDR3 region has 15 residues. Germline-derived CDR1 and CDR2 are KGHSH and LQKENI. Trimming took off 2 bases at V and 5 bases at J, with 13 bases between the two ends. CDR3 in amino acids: CASSPSRRGDQPQHF. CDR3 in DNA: TGTGCCAGCTCACCAAGTCGACGGGGGGATCAGCCCCAGCATTTT.

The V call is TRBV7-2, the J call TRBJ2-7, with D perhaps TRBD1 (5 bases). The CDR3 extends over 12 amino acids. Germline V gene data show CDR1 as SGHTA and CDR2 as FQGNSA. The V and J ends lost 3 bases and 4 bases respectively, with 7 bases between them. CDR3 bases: TGTGCCAGCAGCTTTGACAGATACGAGCAGTACTTC. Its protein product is CASSFDRYEQYF.

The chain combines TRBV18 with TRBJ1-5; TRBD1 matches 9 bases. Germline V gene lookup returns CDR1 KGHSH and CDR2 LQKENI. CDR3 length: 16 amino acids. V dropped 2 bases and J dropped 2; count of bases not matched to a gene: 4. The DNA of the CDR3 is TGTGCCAGCTCACCATGGGACAGGGTTGGCAATCAGCCCCAGCATTTT. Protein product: CASSPWDRVGNQPQHF.

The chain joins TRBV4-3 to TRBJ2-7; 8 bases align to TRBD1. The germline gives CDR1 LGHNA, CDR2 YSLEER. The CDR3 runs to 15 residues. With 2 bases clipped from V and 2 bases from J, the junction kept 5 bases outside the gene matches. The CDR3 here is CASSQTTGAAYEQYF. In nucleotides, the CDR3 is TGCGCCAGCAGCCAAACGACAGGGGCCGCCTACGAGCAGTACTTC.

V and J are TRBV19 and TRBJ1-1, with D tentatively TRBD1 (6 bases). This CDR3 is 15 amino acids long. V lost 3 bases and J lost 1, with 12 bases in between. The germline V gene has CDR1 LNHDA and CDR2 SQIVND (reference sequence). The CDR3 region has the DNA TGTGCCAGTAGTATTAGTGGACAGACGAACACTGAAGCTTTCTTT. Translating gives CASSISGQTNTEAFF.

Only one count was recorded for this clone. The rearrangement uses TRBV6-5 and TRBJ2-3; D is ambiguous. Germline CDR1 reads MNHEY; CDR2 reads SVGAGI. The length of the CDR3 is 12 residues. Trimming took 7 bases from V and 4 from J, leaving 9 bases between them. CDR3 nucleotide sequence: TGTGCCAGCACAAATCGGGCAGATACGCAGTATTTT. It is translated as CASTNRADTQYF.